Sequencing of this TCR beta chain was carried out in a study of shared clonotypes between healthy human individuals. TCRdb's copy holds only in-frame clones and misses some; the assay was immunoSEQ multiplex PCR. Of some 1 million clones listed, roughly 80% are singletons. This CDR3 spans 14 amino acids. Germline V gene data show CDR1 as SGHNT and CDR2 as YENEEA. The V and J ends lost 5 bases and 5 bases, in that order; junction bases with no gene match: 7. The J gene is TRBJ2-7, the V gene TRBV11-3, with 9 bases aligning to TRBD1. This clonotype originated in a man younger than 35 in good health. The sequenced sample consisted of memory CD4+ T cells sorted from blood. As to subset: CD45RA-negative fraction. The CDR3 DNA reads TGTGCCAGCAGCCCGGGACAGGGCTTCGACGAGCAGTACTTC. Its protein product is CASSPGQGFDEQYF.